The present entry profiles one T cell receptor beta chain with its context. Its antigen is not identified. The method was immunoSEQ multiplex PCR; TCRdb's version includes in-frame clones alone and lacks a portion of them. The sample holds about 37,000 clones, about 79% seen once. Germline lookup yields CDR1 MGHRA and CDR2 YSYEKL. The CDR3 extends over 13 amino acids. The germline V and J ends were trimmed by 4 bases and 7 bases, with 14 bases remaining between them. Indicated time point: week 5, during vaccination. The investigators gave 300 ug of mutant IDH1 20-mer peptide in each vaccine dose, together with topical imiquimod. This record comes from a study of a mutant IDH1 vaccine in newly diagnosed glioma. Overall study context: In weeks 1, 3, 5, 7, 11, 15, 19 and 23, patients were vaccinated. The initiation of vaccination occurred 4-6 weeks after radiotherapy alone, or with temozolomide cycles. Former treatment meant radiotherapy, temozolomide, or both; the majority had gotten both.

The sequence came from a man younger than 45 with glioma. Sequencing was performed on PBMCs, taken from a glioma patient whose treatment included an IDH1 peptide vaccine. The chain uses TRBV4-1 and TRBJ2-7, with TRBD2 as a possible D gene (6 bases). The CDR3, as DNA: TGCGCCAGCAGCCTCAGGGAGGCGCGGGAGCAGTACTTC. It specifies CASSLREAREQYF.